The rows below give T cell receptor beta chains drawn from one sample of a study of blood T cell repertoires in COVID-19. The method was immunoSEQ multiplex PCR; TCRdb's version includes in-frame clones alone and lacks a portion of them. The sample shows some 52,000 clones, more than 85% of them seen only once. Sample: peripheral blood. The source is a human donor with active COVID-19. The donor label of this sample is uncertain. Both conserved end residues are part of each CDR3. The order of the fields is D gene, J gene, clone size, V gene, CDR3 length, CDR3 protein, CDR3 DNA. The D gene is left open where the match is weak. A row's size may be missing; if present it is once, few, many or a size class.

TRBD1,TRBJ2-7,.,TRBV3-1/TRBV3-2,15,CASSLVGQGAYEQYF,TGTGCCAGCAGCCTTGTGGGACAGGGGGCCTACGAGCAGTACTTC
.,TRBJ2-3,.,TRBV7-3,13,CASSFGSTDTQYF,TGTGCCAGCAGCTTCGGTTCAACAGATACGCAGTATTTT
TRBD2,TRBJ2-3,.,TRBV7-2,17,CASSRSGSGGAPDTQYF,TGTGCCAGCAGCCGGTCCGGGAGCGGGGGGGCCCCAGATACGCAGTATTTT
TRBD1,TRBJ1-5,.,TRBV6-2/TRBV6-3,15,CASSYGTGGRQPQHF,TGTGCCAGCAGTTACGGGACAGGGGGGCGTCAGCCCCAGCATTTT
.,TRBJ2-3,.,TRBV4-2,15,CASSQRVDKENTQYF,TGTGCCAGCAGCCAAAGGGTGGACAAAGAGAATACGCAGTATTTT
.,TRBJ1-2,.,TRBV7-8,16,CASGPQADGANYGYTF,TGTGCCAGCGGACCACAAGCGGACGGAGCAAACTATGGCTACACCTTC
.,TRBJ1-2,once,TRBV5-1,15,CASSLAPGMDYGYTF,TGCGCCAGCAGCTTGGCTCCGGGTATGGACTATGGCTACACCTTC
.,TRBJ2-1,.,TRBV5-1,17,CASSWGIRSMGGNEQFF,TGCGCCAGCAGCTGGGGCATTCGGTCAATGGGGGGCAATGAGCAGTTCTTC
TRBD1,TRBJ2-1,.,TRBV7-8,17,CASSPGSGTGGYNEQFF,TGTGCCAGCAGCCCCGGCTCGGGGACAGGGGGCTACAATGAGCAGTTCTTC
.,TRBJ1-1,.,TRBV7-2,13,CASSLGQNTEAFF,TGTGCCAGCAGCCTGGGACAAAACACTGAAGCTTTCTTT
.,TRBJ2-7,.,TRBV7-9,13,CASSLVQTYEQYF,TGTGCCAGCAGCTTAGTACAGACCTACGAGCAGTACTTC
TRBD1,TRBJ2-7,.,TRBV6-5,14,CASRAGDSFYEQYF,TGTGCCAGCAGGGCTGGGGACAGCTTTTACGAGCAGTACTTC
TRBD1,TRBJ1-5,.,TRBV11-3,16,CASSRKWTGVNQPQHF,TGTGCCAGCAGCCGAAAATGGACAGGGGTCAATCAGCCCCAGCATTTT
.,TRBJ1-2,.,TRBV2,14,CASSVRRLNYGYTF,TGTGCCAGCAGTGTCCGGAGACTTAACTATGGCTACACCTTC
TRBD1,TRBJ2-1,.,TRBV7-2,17,CASSTQAGQGVPNEQFF,TGTGCCAGCAGCACCCAGGCGGGACAGGGGGTGCCCAATGAGCAGTTCTTC
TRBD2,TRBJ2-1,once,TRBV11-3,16,CASSTQRGGAKNEQFF,TGTGCCAGCAGCACGCAGCGGGGGGGAGCGAAAAATGAGCAGTTCTTC
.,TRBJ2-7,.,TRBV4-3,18,CASSQDFPMTDPVYEQYF,TGCGCCAGCAGCCAAGATTTCCCCATGACAGACCCTGTATATGAGCAGTACTTC
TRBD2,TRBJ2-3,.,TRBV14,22,CASSRRERGGLLLPRSTDTQYF,TGTGCCAGCAGCCGAAGAGAGCGGGGGGGCCTTCTTCTCCCGCGCAGCACAGATACGCAGTATTTT
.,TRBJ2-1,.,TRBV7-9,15,CASSSLGSRNNEQFF,TGTGCCAGCAGCTCCTTGGGCAGCCGAAACAATGAGCAGTTCTTC
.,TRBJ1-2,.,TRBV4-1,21,CASSQDGLVSKEGTMNYGYTF,TGCGCCAGCAGCCAAGACGGGCTGGTTTCCAAGGAGGGGACCATGAACTATGGCTACACCTTC
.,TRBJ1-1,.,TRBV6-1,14,CASSDRGRVTEAFF,TGTGCCAGCAGTGATAGGGGGAGGGTCACTGAAGCTTTCTTT
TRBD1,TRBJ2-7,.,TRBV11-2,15,CASSLDRDRAHEQYF,TGTGCCAGCAGCTTAGATAGGGACAGGGCTCACGAGCAGTACTTC
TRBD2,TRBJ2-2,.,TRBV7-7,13,CASTGGSTGELFF,TGTGCTAGCACGGGGGGGTCCACCGGGGAGCTGTTTTTT
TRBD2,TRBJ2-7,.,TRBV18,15,CASSPQGTSGVEQYF,TGTGCCAGCTCACCTCAGGGGACTAGCGGGGTCGAGCAGTACTTC
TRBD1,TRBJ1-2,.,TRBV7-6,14,CASSLGTGGYGYTF,TGTGCCAGCAGCTTAGGGACAGGGGGCTATGGCTACACCTTC
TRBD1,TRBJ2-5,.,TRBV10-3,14,CAIKRDRGFETQYF,TGTGCCATCAAACGGGACAGGGGATTCGAGACCCAGTACTTC
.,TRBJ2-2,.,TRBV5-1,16,CASSLVQGGGTGELFF,TGCGCCAGCAGCTTGGTTCAGGGAGGAGGGACCGGGGAGCTGTTTTTT
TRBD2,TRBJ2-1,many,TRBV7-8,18,CASGLTSGGALKDNEQFF,TGTGCCAGCGGTCTAACTAGCGGGGGGGCCCTGAAGGACAATGAGCAGTTCTTC
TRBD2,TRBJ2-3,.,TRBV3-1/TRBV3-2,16,CASSHVAGGLTGTQYF,TGTGCCAGCAGCCATGTAGCGGGGGGACTAACAGGTACGCAGTATTTT
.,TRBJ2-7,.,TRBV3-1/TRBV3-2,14,CASSQADGTYEQYF,TGTGCCAGCAGCCAGGCGGACGGGACCTACGAGCAGTACTTC
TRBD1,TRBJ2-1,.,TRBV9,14,CASSVRGPYNEQFF,TGTGCCAGCAGCGTCAGGGGGCCCTACAATGAGCAGTTCTTC
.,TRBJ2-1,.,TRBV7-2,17,CASSLAPTRSSYNEQFF,TGTGCCAGCAGCTTAGCTCCCACACGGAGCTCCTACAATGAGCAGTTCTTC
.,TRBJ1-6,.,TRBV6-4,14,CASSDGGENSPLHF,TGTGCCAGCAGTGACGGGGGGGAGAATTCACCCCTCCACTTT
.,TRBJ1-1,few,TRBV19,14,CASSITGTYTEAFF,TGTGCCAGTAGTATAACGGGGACATACACTGAAGCTTTCTTT
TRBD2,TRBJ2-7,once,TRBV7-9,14,CASSNTSGGTEQYF,TGTGCCAGCAGCAATACTAGCGGGGGGACCGAGCAGTACTTC
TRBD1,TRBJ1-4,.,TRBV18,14,CASSPDRAFEKLFF,TGTGCCAGCTCACCGGACAGGGCATTCGAAAAACTGTTTTTT
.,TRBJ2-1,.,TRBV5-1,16,CASTYEAATLYNEQFF,TGCGCCAGCACCTACGAGGCGGCTACCCTATATAATGAGCAGTTCTTC
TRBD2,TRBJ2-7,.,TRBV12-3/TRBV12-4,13,CASSRTSAYEQYF,TGTGCCAGCAGTCGGACTAGCGCCTACGAGCAGTACTTC
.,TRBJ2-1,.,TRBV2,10,CATKTYEQFF,TGTGCCACTAAAACTTATGAGCAGTTCTTC
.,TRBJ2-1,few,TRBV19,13,CASSRRDYNEQFF,TGTGCCTCGTCGCGCCGGGACTACAATGAGCAGTTCTTC
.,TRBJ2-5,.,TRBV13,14,CASSSQGFGETQYF,TGTGCCAGCAGCTCCCAGGGTTTTGGAGAGACCCAGTACTTC
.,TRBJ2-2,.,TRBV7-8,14,CASSLLVSTGELFF,TGTGCCAGCAGCTTACTAGTTAGTACCGGGGAGCTGTTTTTT
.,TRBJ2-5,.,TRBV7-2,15,CASSLDSRRTETQYF,TGTGCCAGCAGCTTAGATTCCAGGCGTACAGAGACCCAGTACTTC
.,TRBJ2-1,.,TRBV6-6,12,CASSYGSNEQFF,TGTGCCAGCAGTTACGGCTCGAATGAGCAGTTCTTC
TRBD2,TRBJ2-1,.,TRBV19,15,CASITTSGSYNEQFF,TGTGCCAGTATAACGACTAGCGGCTCCTACAATGAGCAGTTCTTC
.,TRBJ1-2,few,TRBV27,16,CASPWRRTKIDYGYTF,TGTGCCAGCCCCTGGCGGAGGACTAAAATTGACTATGGCTACACCTTC
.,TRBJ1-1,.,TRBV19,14,CASAGRGFGTEAFF,TGTGCCAGTGCAGGGAGGGGTTTTGGCACTGAAGCTTTCTTT
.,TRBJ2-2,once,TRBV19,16,CASSIRLTGNTGELFF,TGTGCCAGTAGTATTAGGCTCACAGGGAACACCGGGGAGCTGTTTTTT
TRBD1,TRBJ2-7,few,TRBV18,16,CASSPTSGGFTREQYF,TGTGCCAGCTCACCTACATCAGGGGGCTTTACCCGCGAGCAGTACTTC
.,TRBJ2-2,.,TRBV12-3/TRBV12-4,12,CASSLDTGELFF,TGTGCCAGCAGTCTCGACACCGGGGAGCTGTTTTTT
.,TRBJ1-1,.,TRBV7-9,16,CASSSITSGKNTEAFF,TGTGCCAGCAGCTCTATTACGTCCGGGAAGAACACTGAAGCTTTCTTT
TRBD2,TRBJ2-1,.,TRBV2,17,CASSYTPGGANLSEQFF,TGTGCCAGCAGTTATACCCCCGGGGGGGCCAATTTGAGTGAGCAGTTCTTC
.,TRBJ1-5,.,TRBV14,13,CASSRGVHQPQHF,TGTGCCAGCAGCCGGGGGGTCCATCAGCCCCAGCATTTT
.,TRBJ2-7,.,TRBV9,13,CASSVETGTEQYF,TGTGCCAGCAGCGTAGAAACAGGTACAGAGCAGTACTTC
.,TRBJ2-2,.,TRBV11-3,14,CASSPKRTAGELFF,TGTGCCAGCAGCCCCAAAAGGACAGCCGGGGAGCTGTTTTTT